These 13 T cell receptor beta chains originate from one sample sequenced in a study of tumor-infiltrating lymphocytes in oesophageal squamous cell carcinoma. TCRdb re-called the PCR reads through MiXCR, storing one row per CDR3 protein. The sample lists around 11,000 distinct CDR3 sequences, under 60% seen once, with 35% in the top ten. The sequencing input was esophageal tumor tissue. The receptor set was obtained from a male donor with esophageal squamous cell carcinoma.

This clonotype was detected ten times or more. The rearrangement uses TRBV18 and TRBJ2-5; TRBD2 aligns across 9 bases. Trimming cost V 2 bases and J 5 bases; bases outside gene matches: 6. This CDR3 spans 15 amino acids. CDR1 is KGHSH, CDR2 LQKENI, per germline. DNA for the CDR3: TGTGCCAGCTCACCATTAGCGGGAGTGAGTGAGACCCAGTACTTC. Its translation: CASSPLAGVSETQYF.

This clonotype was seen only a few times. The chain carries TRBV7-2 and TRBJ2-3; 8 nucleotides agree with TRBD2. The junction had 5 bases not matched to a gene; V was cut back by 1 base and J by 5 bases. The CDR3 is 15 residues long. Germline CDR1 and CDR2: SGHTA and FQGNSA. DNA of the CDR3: TGTGCCAGCAGCTTAGACGGGAGGGGGGTAGATACGCAGTATTTT. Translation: CASSLDGRGVDTQYF.

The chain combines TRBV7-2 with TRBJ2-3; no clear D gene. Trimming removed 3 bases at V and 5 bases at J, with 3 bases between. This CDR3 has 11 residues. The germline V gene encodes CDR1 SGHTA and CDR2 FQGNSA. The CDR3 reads CASSFGDTQYF. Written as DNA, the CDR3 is TGTGCCAGCAGCTTTGGAGATACGCAGTATTTT.

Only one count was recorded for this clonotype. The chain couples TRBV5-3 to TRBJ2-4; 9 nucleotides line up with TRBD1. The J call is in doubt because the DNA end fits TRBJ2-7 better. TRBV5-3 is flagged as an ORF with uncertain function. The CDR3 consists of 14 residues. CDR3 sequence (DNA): TGTGCCAGCAGCCCGGGACAGGGATCCTACGAGCAGTACTTC. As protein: CASSPGQGSYEQYF.

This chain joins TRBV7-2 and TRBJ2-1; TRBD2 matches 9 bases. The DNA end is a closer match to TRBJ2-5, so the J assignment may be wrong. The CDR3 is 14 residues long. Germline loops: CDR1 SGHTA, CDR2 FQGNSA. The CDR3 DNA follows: TGTGCCAGCAGCTTTAGCGGGAGAGGGGAGACCCAGTACTTC. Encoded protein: CASSFSGRGETQYF.

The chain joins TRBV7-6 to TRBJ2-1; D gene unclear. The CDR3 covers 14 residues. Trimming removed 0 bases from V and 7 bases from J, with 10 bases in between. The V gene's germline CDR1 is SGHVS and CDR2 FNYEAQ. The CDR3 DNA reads TGTGCCAGCAGCTTAGCGGCCGGCGGAAATGAGCAGTTCTTC. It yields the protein CASSLAAGGNEQFF.

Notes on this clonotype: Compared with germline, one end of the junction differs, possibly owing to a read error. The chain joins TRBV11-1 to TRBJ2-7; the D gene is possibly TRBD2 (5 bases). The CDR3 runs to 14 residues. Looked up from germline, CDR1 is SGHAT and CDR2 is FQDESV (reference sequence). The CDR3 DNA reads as TGTGCCAGCAGCCCCACCCGGAGGTGGAGTGGCGGCACCTTC. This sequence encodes CASSPTRRWSGGTF.

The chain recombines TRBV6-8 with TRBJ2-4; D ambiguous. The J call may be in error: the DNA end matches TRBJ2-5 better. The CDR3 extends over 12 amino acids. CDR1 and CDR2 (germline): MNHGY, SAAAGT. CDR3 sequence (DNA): TGTGCCAGCAGTTACTCTGGAGAGACCCAGTACTTC. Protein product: CASSYSGETQYF.

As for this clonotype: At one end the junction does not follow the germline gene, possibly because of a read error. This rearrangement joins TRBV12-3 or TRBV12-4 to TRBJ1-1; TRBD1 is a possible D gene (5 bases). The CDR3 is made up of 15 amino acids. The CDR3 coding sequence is TGCGCCAGCAGTTTAGGCGCGACAGTGAACACTGAAGCTTTCTTT. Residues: CASSLGATVNTEAFF.

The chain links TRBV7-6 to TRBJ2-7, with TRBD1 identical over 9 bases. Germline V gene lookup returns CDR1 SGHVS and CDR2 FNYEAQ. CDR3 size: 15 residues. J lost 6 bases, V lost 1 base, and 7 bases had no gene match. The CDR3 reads CASSLDGTGLSEQYF. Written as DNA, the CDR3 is TGTGCCAGCAGCTTAGATGGGACAGGGTTAAGCGAGCAGTACTTC.

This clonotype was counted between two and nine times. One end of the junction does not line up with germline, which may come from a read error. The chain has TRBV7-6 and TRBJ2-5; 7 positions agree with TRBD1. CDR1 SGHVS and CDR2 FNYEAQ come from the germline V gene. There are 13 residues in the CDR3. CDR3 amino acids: CASSLKGQSAQYF. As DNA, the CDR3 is TGTGCTAGCAGCCTTAAGGGACAGAGTGCCCAGTACTTC.

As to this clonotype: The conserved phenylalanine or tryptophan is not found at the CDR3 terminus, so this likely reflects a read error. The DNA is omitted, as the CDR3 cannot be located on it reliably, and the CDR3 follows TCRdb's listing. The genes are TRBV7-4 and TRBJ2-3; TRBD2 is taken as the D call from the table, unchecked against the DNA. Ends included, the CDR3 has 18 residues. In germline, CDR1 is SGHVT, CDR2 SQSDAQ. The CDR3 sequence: CASGFHLPEDPSHPCILI.

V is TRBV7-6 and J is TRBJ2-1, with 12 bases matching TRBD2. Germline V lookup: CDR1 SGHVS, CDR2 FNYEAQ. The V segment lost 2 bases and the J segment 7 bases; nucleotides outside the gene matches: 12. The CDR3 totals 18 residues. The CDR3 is CASSLTRPSGRAGNEQFF. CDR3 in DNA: TGTGCCAGCAGCTTAACGCGGCCTAGCGGGAGGGCCGGGAATGAGCAGTTCTTC.